This entry concerns a single T cell receptor beta chain. Its matching antigen is unknown. This CDR3 region has 13 residues. V gave up 0 bases and J gave up 10 bases, with 7 bases separating them. Germline CDR1 SGHAT, CDR2 FQNNGV. This sample was taken from a study of cytomegalovirus exposure and HLA in healthy donors. Study results and caveats: Per a prior analysis, the majority of TCR beta V segments were productive roughly 90% or roughly 30% of the time. Solely CMV serostatus was available to characterize immune exposure. V segments that were indistinguishable, TRBV6-2 and TRBV6-3 among them, were omitted from analysis. As a later analysis showed, several of the most significant clusters appeared to be linked to common viral pathogens.

Vbeta (60) and Jbeta (13) primers were used in the PCR. Profiling relied on immunoSEQ multiplex PCR, and the TCRdb table lists in-frame clones only, not all of them. Of under 200,000 clones in the sample, roughly 77% were seen once. Sequenced sample: PBMCs. V gene TRBV11-2 combines with J gene TRBJ1-6; D not resolved. The source is a man aged 45 to 65 in good health and CMV-seropositive. The CDR3 coding sequence is TGTGCCAGCAGCTTAGATATCGGGTCACCCCTCCACTTT. It translates to CASSLDIGSPLHF.